These 5 T cell receptor beta chains were all obtained from the same sample, sequenced in a study of blood T cell repertoires in COVID-19. Data came from immunoSEQ multiplex PCR; TCRdb stores just in-frame clones and leaves some out. The top ten hold about 15% of the sample, which has 100,000 to 150,000 clones, approximately 85% seen once. Sequenced material: peripheral blood. The receptors originated from a man aged 25-45 years with COVID-19, enrolled during active disease.

This clone was detected only a few times. This CDR3 is also generated by other DNA sequences in the sample. V usage is TRBV6-4 and J usage is TRBJ2-3; 11 bases are a match to TRBD2. Germline CDR1 MRHNA, CDR2 SNTAGT. The CDR3 loop spans 15 amino acids. V lost 3 bases and J lost 1; bases outside the gene matches: 0. The DNA for the CDR3 is TGTGCCAGCAGTGAGACTAGCGGGGGCACAGATACGCAGTATTTT. Amino acids: CASSETSGGTDTQYF.

A remark on this clone: The sample contains more than one DNA sequence encoding this CDR3. V is TRBV27 and J is TRBJ1-1; TRBD1 might be the D (6 bases). The CDR3 has 14 amino acids. Trimming took 3 bases from V and 2 from J, leaving 10 bases between them. Germline V gene data show CDR1 as MNHEY and CDR2 as SMNVEV (reference sequence). The CDR3 here is CASSLEQGNTEAFF. As DNA, the CDR3 is TGTGCCAGCAGTTTGGAACAGGGAAACACTGAAGCTTTCTTT.

The chain couples TRBV2 to TRBJ2-2; the D gene is possibly TRBD2 (5 bases). V lost 7 bases, J lost 0 bases, and 12 bases lay in between. The CDR3 loop spans 15 amino acids. Germline CDR1 is SNHLY and CDR2 is FYNNEI. The DNA of the CDR3 is TGTGCCAGCACCCCGCGGGTATCGAACACCGGGGAGCTGTTTTTT. Amino acid sequence: CASTPRVSNTGELFF.

This clone has a handful of counts. This sequence joins TRBV29-1 and TRBJ2-2; possibly TRBD2 for D (6 bases). Looked up from germline, CDR1 is SQVTM and CDR2 is ANQGSEA. The CDR3 totals 14 residues. V lost 3 bases to trimming and J lost 4 bases, with 12 bases between them. The CDR3: CSVDLARGTGELFF. CDR3 coding DNA: TGCAGCGTTGACCTAGCGCGTGGCACCGGGGAGCTGTTTTTT.

The rearrangement joins TRBV4-1 to TRBJ1-6, with 8 bases that match TRBD1. Germline-derived CDR1 and CDR2 are MGHRA and YSYEKL. There are 15 residues in the CDR3. Unmatched junction bases numbered 2, after V lost 2 bases and J lost 5 bases. CDR3 coding DNA: TGCGCCAGCAGCCAACGGACAGGGCATAATTCACCCCTCCACTTT. It codes for CASSQRTGHNSPLHF.